This T cell receptor (beta chain) is drawn from a study of beta chain features in type 1 diabetes. Study details: Healthy donors and patients showed comparable age, gender and cell yields.

Study-wide findings and caveats: Unsettled here was the matter of whether HLA type influences TCRB rearrangement.

Concerning this clone itself: Antigen specificity is unknown.

The CDR3 consists of 12 residues. J was trimmed by 3 bases and V by 11 bases; bases with no gene match: 6. Germline V gives CDR1 MGHDK, CDR2 SYGVNS. The sequenced template was cDNA made from the entire isolated RNA. Profiling relied on immunoSEQ multiplex PCR, and the TCRdb table lists in-frame clones only, not all of them. The data hold more than 150,000 clones, with about an eighth observed a single time. V and J are TRBV25-1 and TRBJ1-2; 7 bases map to TRBD1. The sample comprised central memory CD4+ T cells from blood. The receptor comes from a young woman in good health. The CDR3 here is CASQGGDYGYTF. The CDR3 DNA reads TGTGCCTCCCAGGGGGGAGACTATGGCTACACCTTC.